This TCR beta chain was documented in a study of long-term antiretroviral therapy in people with HIV. A word on this clone: As yet, its antigen is unknown.

Researchers ran immunoSEQ v3.0 at survey level. The method was immunoSEQ multiplex PCR; TCRdb's version includes in-frame clones alone and lacks a portion of them. The sample has 15,000 or so clones; around 90% are singletons. General study results and limits: Whichever time point was examined, clones expanded before ART dominated the repertoire.

This CDR3 comprises 16 residues. The V and J ends lost 5 bases and 9 bases, in that order; junction bases with no gene match: 14. Germline-derived CDR1 and CDR2 are SGHVS and FNYEAQ. This TCR came from a man in his forties or fifties with HIV. The material was unsorted PBMCs, obtained 6.2 years after starting antiretroviral therapy. The rearrangement joins TRBV7-6 to TRBJ2-2, with 8 bases lining up with TRBD2. The CDR3 protein is CASSRGGADRGWELFF. The DNA for the CDR3 is TGTGCCAGCAGCCGGGGGGGAGCGGACCGAGGTTGGGAGCTGTTTTTT.